This TCR beta chain was retrieved from a study of PD-1 blockade in classical Hodgkin lymphoma. Findings of the study overall: Sources of repertoire differences remain undefined, possibly disease activity or prior therapy.

On this clone itself: The antigen remains unidentified.

The method was immunoSEQ multiplex PCR; TCRdb's version includes in-frame clones alone and lacks a portion of them. The sample yields some 43,000 clones, 86% seen once. With no exception, relapse followed autologous stem cell transplantation in all patients, and brentuximab vedotin exposure varied. Trimming took 3 bases from V and 5 from J; bases not matched to a gene: 6. Germline values: CDR1 SEHNR, CDR2 FQNEAQ (reference sequence). The CDR3 is 14 amino acids. The gene calls are TRBV7-9 and TRBJ1-1; 7 bases line up with TRBD1. The TCR originated in a human donor with classical Hodgkin lymphoma. The starting material was peripheral blood mononuclear cells (PBMCs), obtained before the second cycle of nivolumab. Here the CDR3 DNA reads TGTGCCAGCAGCTTGAGGGACAGAGAGACTGAAGCTTTCTTT. This encodes CASSLRDRETEAFF.